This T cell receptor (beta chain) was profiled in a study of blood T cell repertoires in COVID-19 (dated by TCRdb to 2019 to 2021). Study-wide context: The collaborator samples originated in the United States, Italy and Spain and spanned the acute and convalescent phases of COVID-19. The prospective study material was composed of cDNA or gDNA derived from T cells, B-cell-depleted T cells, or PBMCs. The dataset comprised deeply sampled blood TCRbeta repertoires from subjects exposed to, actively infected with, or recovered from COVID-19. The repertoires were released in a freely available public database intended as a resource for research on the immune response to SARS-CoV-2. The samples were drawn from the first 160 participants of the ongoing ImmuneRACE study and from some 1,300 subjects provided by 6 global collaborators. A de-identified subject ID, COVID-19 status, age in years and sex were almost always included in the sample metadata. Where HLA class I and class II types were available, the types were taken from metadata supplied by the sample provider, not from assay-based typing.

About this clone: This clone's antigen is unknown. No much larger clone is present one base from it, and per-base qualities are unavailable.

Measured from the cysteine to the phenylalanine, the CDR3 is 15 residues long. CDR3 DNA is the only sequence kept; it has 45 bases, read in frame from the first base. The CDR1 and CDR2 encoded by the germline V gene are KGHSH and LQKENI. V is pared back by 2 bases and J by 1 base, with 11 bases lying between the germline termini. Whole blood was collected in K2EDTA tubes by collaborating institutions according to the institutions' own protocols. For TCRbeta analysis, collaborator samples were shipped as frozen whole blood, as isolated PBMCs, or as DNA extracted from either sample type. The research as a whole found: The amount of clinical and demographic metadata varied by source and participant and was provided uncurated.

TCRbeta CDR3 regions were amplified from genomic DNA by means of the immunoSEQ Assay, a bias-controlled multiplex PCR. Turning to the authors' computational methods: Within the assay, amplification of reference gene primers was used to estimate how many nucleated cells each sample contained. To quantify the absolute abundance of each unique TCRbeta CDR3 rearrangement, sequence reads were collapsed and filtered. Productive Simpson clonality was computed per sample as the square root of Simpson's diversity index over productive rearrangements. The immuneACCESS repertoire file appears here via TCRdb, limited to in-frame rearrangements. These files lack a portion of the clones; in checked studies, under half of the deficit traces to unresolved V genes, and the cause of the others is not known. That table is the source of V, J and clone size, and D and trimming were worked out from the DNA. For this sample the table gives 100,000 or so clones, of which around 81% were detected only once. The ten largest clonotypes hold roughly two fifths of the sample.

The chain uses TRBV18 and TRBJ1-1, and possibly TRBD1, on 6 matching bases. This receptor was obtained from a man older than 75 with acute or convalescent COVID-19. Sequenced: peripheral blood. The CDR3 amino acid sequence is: CASSPMRQANTEAFF. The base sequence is TGTGCCAGCTCACCAATGAGACAGGCGAACACTGAAGCTTTCTTT.